The rows below give T cell receptor beta chains drawn from one sample of a study of identifying expanded T cells in peripheral blood. The table came from immunoSEQ multiplex PCR; TCRdb's copy has only in-frame clones and leaves some out. In the table there are some 65,000 clones, roughly four fifths of which are singletons. The sample taken for sequencing was blood. Receptor source: a person aged 18 to 70 in good health. The CDR3 runs from the conserved cysteine through the conserved F or W. A D gene is named only where the DNA matches it firmly. Clone sizes are given selectively: once, few, many, or a class where the clone is expanded.

cdr3_aa: CASTPPDGGWADTQYF
cdr3_nt: TGTGCCAGCACCCCCCCTGATGGAGGATGGGCAGATACGCAGTATTTT
j_call: TRBJ2-3
v_call: TRBV7-9
clone_size: many
d_call: NA

cdr3_aa: CASGVGAGSEAFF
cdr3_nt: TGTGCTAGTGGTGTAGGGGCTGGAAGTGAAGCTTTCTTT
j_call: TRBJ1-1
v_call: TRBV12-5
clone_size: NA
d_call: NA

cdr3_aa: CASSQALGLKETQYF
cdr3_nt: TGCGCCAGCAGCCAAGCCCTGGGACTAAAAGAGACCCAGTACTTC
j_call: TRBJ2-5
v_call: TRBV4-3
clone_size: NA
d_call: TRBD2

cdr3_aa: CASSEDPFGTEAFF
cdr3_nt: TGTGCCAGCAGTGAAGACCCCTTCGGCACTGAAGCTTTCTTT
j_call: TRBJ1-1
v_call: TRBV2
clone_size: once
d_call: NA

cdr3_aa: CAWTVAGARTDTQYF
cdr3_nt: TGTGCCTGGACCGTAGCGGGAGCCCGTACAGATACGCAGTATTTT
j_call: TRBJ2-3
v_call: TRBV30
clone_size: NA
d_call: TRBD2

cdr3_aa: CASSSGQVSGNTIYF
cdr3_nt: TGCGCCAGCAGTTCTGGACAGGTCTCTGGAAACACCATATATTTT
j_call: TRBJ1-3
v_call: TRBV5-1
clone_size: NA
d_call: TRBD1

cdr3_aa: CASSPGPTAGGASYNEQFF
cdr3_nt: TGTGCCAGCAGCCCGGGGCCGACGGCGGGGGGGGCTTCCTACAATGAGCAGTTCTTC
j_call: TRBJ2-1
v_call: TRBV11-3
clone_size: NA
d_call: TRBD2

cdr3_aa: CASSLGGDRVSGYTF
cdr3_nt: TGTGCCAGCAGCTTAGGTGGAGACAGGGTATCTGGCTACACCTTC
j_call: TRBJ1-2
v_call: TRBV7-6
clone_size: NA
d_call: TRBD1

cdr3_aa: CASGGDRAPGNTIYF
cdr3_nt: TGTGCTAGTGGGGGAGACAGGGCTCCTGGAAACACCATATATTTT
j_call: TRBJ1-3
v_call: TRBV12-5
clone_size: NA
d_call: TRBD1

cdr3_aa: CASSLASSGLYNEQFF
cdr3_nt: TGTGCCAGCAGCTTAGCTTCTAGCGGGTTGTACAATGAGCAGTTCTTC
j_call: TRBJ2-1
v_call: TRBV7-2
clone_size: NA
d_call: TRBD2

cdr3_aa: CASSLAAGRTVGTQYF
cdr3_nt: TGCGCCAGCAGCTTGGCAGCGGGGAGGACCGTAGGTACGCAGTATTTT
j_call: TRBJ2-3
v_call: TRBV5-1
clone_size: NA
d_call: TRBD2

cdr3_aa: CASSYSPEGGGYTF
cdr3_nt: TGTGCCAGCAGTTACTCCCCCGAGGGAGGTGGCTACACCTTC
j_call: TRBJ1-2
v_call: TRBV6-6
clone_size: NA
d_call: NA

cdr3_aa: CASSSFPTGALEQYF
cdr3_nt: TGTGCCAGCAGCTCCTTCCCCACAGGGGCTCTCGAGCAGTACTTC
j_call: TRBJ2-7
v_call: TRBV7-2
clone_size: NA
d_call: TRBD1

cdr3_aa: CASRHRDPPLGYTF
cdr3_nt: TGTGCCAGCAGACACAGGGATCCCCCCCTTGGCTACACCTTC
j_call: TRBJ1-2
v_call: TRBV6-5
clone_size: NA
d_call: NA

cdr3_aa: CASSAVGGGAYYGYTF
cdr3_nt: TGCGCCAGCAGCGCGGTAGGAGGGGGGGCCTACTATGGCTACACCTTC
j_call: TRBJ1-2
v_call: TRBV5-1
clone_size: NA
d_call: NA

cdr3_aa: CASSLSGDTQYF
cdr3_nt: TGTGCCAGCAGCTTGTCGGGAGATACGCAGTATTTT
j_call: TRBJ2-3
v_call: TRBV5-5
clone_size: NA
d_call: NA

cdr3_aa: CASSLGQPRGSHGYTF
cdr3_nt: TGTGCCAGCAGCCTAGGACAGCCTAGGGGCTCCCATGGCTACACCTTC
j_call: TRBJ1-2
v_call: TRBV11-2
clone_size: NA
d_call: NA

cdr3_aa: CASSQVRYLGGYTF
cdr3_nt: TGCGCCAGCAGCCAAGTGCGTTACCTTGGTGGCTACACCTTC
j_call: TRBJ1-2
v_call: TRBV4-3
clone_size: NA
d_call: NA

cdr3_aa: CSVGGRDQPQHF
cdr3_nt: TGCAGCGTTGGGGGTAGGGATCAGCCCCAGCATTTT
j_call: TRBJ1-5
v_call: TRBV29-1
clone_size: NA
d_call: NA

cdr3_aa: CASSSWTSEYNEQFF
cdr3_nt: TGTGCCAGCAGTTCCTGGACTAGCGAGTACAATGAGCAGTTCTTC
j_call: TRBJ2-1
v_call: TRBV6-5
clone_size: NA
d_call: TRBD2

cdr3_aa: CASSIRTGRILNYGYTF
cdr3_nt: TGTGCCAGCAGCATTAGGACAGGGAGGATTCTGAACTATGGCTACACCTTC
j_call: TRBJ1-2
v_call: TRBV21-1
clone_size: NA
d_call: NA

cdr3_aa: CASSVSGGVAYEQYF
cdr3_nt: TGTGCCAGCAGTGTTAGCGGGGGGGTAGCCTACGAGCAGTACTTC
j_call: TRBJ2-7
v_call: TRBV27
clone_size: NA
d_call: TRBD2

cdr3_aa: CASTVAGTDTQYF
cdr3_nt: TGTGCCAGCACGGTAGCCGGCACAGATACGCAGTATTTT
j_call: TRBJ2-3
v_call: TRBV6-1
clone_size: NA
d_call: NA

cdr3_aa: CASASNYNEQFF
cdr3_nt: TGTGCTAGTGCCTCCAATTACAATGAGCAGTTCTTC
j_call: TRBJ2-1
v_call: TRBV12-5
clone_size: NA
d_call: NA

cdr3_aa: CAWSVTRNEAFF
cdr3_nt: TGTGCCTGGAGTGTCACTCGGAATGAAGCTTTCTTT
j_call: TRBJ1-1
v_call: TRBV30
clone_size: NA
d_call: NA

cdr3_aa: CASRSTGPNTEAFF
cdr3_nt: TGTGCCAGCAGGTCCACAGGGCCGAACACTGAAGCTTTCTTT
j_call: TRBJ1-1
v_call: TRBV6-5
clone_size: NA
d_call: NA

cdr3_aa: CASSTGTVQQEAFF
cdr3_nt: TGTGCCAGCAGCACCGGGACTGTACAACAAGAAGCTTTCTTT
j_call: TRBJ1-1
v_call: TRBV9
clone_size: NA
d_call: NA

cdr3_aa: CAISIYSGGPYNEQFF
cdr3_nt: TGTGCCATCAGTATTTACAGCGGGGGTCCGTACAATGAGCAGTTCTTC
j_call: TRBJ2-1
v_call: TRBV10-3
clone_size: NA
d_call: TRBD2